Below, 30 T cell receptor beta chains from the same sample are listed, as sequenced in a study of blood T cells in healthy people across ages. PCR was performed a second time for roughly 7 to 12 cycles using a sample-barcoded 5' primer and a J-beta primer mix. One entry per CDR3 protein results from TCRdb running MiXCR on the 5' RACE reads. The sample holds 1.5 million to 2 million distinct CDR3 sequences, 28% seen once. Sequencing was done on a sample of blood. These TCRs come from a woman in her twenties or thirties in good health.

This chain links TRBV7-2 with TRBJ1-2, with D possibly being TRBD1 (5 bases). V lost 5 bases to trimming and J lost 13 bases, with 17 bases between them. Germline V gene data show CDR1 as SGHTA and CDR2 as FQGNSA. The CDR3 is 12 amino acids. The CDR3 region has the DNA TGTGCCAGCAGCCAGCAGGGCTATGGCCGCACCTTC. Encoded protein: CASSQQGYGRTF.

This chain links TRBV5-1 with TRBJ2-6; 9 nucleotides agree with TRBD1. Germline V gives CDR1 SGHRS, CDR2 YFSETQ. With V trimmed by 7 bases and J by 4 bases, 18 bases remained unmatched. The CDR3 sequence is 19 residues long. The CDR3 region has the DNA TGCGCCAGCCAGGGCCCGAAAGACAGGGGGATCCGAGGGGCCAACGTCCTGACTTTC. Encoded protein: CASQGPKDRGIRGANVLTF. The full variable domain, rest sourced from reference TRBV5-1 and TRBJ2-6, is KAGVTQTPRYLIKTRGQQVTLSCSPISGHRSVSWYQQTPGQGLQFLFEYFSETQRNKGNFPGRFSGRQFSNSRSEMNVSTLELGDSALYLCASQGPKDRGIRGANVLTFGAGSRLTVL.

V usage is TRBV7-8 and J usage is TRBJ2-3; D gene uncertain. The V end lost 2 bases, the J end lost 3 bases, and 12 bases lay between the germline ends. The CDR3 covers 15 residues. From germline, CDR1 is SGHVS and CDR2 FQNEAQ. CDR3 coding DNA: TGTGCCAGCAGCTTACAACAAGTGAGGACAGATACGCAGTATTTT. Translating it yields CASSLQQVRTDTQYF.

The sample holds many counts of this clonotype. The rearrangement joins TRBV15 to TRBJ2-1, with 7 bases that match TRBD1. The germline gives CDR1 LNHNV, CDR2 YYDKDF (reference sequence). The CDR3 loop spans 14 amino acids. Losses at the gene ends were 0 bases for V and 9 bases for J; bases not matched to a gene: 5. CDR3 DNA sequence: TGTGCCACCAGCAGAGAGACAGGGCTTACTGAGCAGTTCTTC. It codes for CATSRETGLTEQFF.

Comments on this clonotype: A clone one base away is much larger, so this may be a read error. V is TRBV20-1 and J is TRBJ2-4; unclear D gene. Germline V CDR1 and CDR2: DFQATT, SNEGSKA (reference sequence). V gave up 6 bases and J gave up 13 bases, with 16 bases separating them. This CDR3 region has 11 residues. The CDR3 protein is CSAPHQVEQYF. The CDR3 nucleotides are TGCAGTGCGCCTCACCAAGTTGAGCAGTACTTC.

There are a few counts of this clonotype. The chain links TRBV12-5 to TRBJ1-1, with 9 nucleotides matching TRBD1. The CDR3 is made up of 14 amino acids. V lost 6 bases to trimming and J lost 6 bases; unmatched junction nucleotides: 8. The germline V gene encodes CDR1 LGHNT and CDR2 FRNRAP. The chain's CDR3 is CASGSGQGWAEAFF. CDR3 in DNA: TGTGCTAGTGGCTCCGGACAGGGGTGGGCTGAAGCTTTCTTT.

The V and J genes are TRBV27 and TRBJ1-1; 8 bases agree with TRBD1. Per germline, CDR1 MNHEY and CDR2 SMNVEV (reference sequence). V lost 3 bases and J lost 3; bases outside the gene matches: 3. The CDR3 consists of 14 residues. CDR3 sequence: CASSFRGQDTEAFF. CDR3 sequence (DNA): TGTGCCAGCAGTTTCAGGGGGCAGGACACTGAAGCTTTCTTT.

The chain combines TRBV14 with TRBJ1-2; possible D gene TRBD1, 6 bases. The CDR3 consists of 15 residues. V lost 3 bases and J lost 4, with 15 bases in between. Germline-derived CDR1 and CDR2 are SGHDN and FVKESK. CDR3 in DNA: TGTGCCAGCAGCCAGGGGGGCCAGGGTAGCTATGGCTACACCTTC. The encoded protein is CASSQGGQGSYGYTF.

This clonotype was observed a few times. The gene calls are TRBV5-1 and TRBJ1-1, with D hard to call. The CDR3 covers 13 residues. Germline CDR1 SGHRS, CDR2 YFSETQ. V was pared by 0 bases and J by 4 bases, with 7 bases between. In nucleotides, the CDR3 is TGCGCCAGCAGCTTGGCGGTGAGCACTGAAGCTTTCTTT. Its protein is CASSLAVSTEAFF.

The rearrangement uses TRBV5-1 and TRBJ1-6; a weak D match, TRBD1 (5 bases). CDR1 and CDR2 from the germline V gene are SGHRS and YFSETQ. This CDR3 comprises 14 residues. V lost 4 bases and J 14 bases, leaving 19 bases between the germline ends. This chain's CDR3 is CASSQGPRDAALHF. The CDR3 nucleotides are TGCGCCAGCAGCCAGGGACCCCGGGATGCGGCCCTCCACTTT.

This clonotype showed up many times. The chain uses TRBV29-1 and TRBJ2-1; 7 bases agree with TRBD1. Germline assignment: CDR1 SQVTM and CDR2 ANQGSEA. This CDR3 contains 13 residues. V was pared by 8 bases and J by 6 bases, with 10 bases of the junction left unmatched. The CDR3 DNA sequence: TGCAGCCTCGGTCCAGGGGGAAGCAATGAGCAGTTCTTC. Residues: CSLGPGGSNEQFF.

CDR3 coding DNA: TGCGCCAGCGGTGGAGGGAACCAAGAGACCCAGTACTTC. The encoded protein is CASGGGNQETQYF. V is TRBV5-1 and J is TRBJ2-5; the D gene is possibly TRBD2 (6 bases). Germline lookup yields CDR1 SGHRS and CDR2 YFSETQ. The CDR3 has 13 residues. V was cut by 7 bases and J by 0 bases, with 10 bases left in between. Full variable domain (missing parts from reference TRBV5-1 and TRBJ2-5): KAGVTQTPRYLIKTRGQQVTLSCSPISGHRSVSWYQQTPGQGLQFLFEYFSETQRNKGNFPGRFSGRQFSNSRSEMNVSTLELGDSALYLCASGGGNQETQYFGPGTRLLVL.

The chain has TRBV4-3 and TRBJ1-2, with 7 nucleotides matching TRBD1. The CDR3 length is 14 residues. Germline V gene sequence: CDR1 LGHNA, CDR2 YSLEER. Germline trimming cut 0 bases from V and 7 bases from J; bases unmatched to any gene: 5. CDR3 sequence reads: CASSQDWRGLGYTF. The CDR3 DNA reads as TGCGCCAGCAGCCAAGATTGGAGGGGGCTTGGCTACACCTTC.

The table lists this clonotype with a few counts. This rearrangement joins TRBV9 to TRBJ1-2; D uncertain. The CDR3 extends over 12 amino acids. Germline V CDR1 and CDR2: SGDLS, YYNGEE. V dropped 0 bases and J dropped 7 bases, with 7 bases sitting between them. The CDR3: CASSVAESGYTF. CDR3 nucleotide sequence: TGTGCCAGCAGCGTAGCCGAGTCTGGCTACACCTTC.

This clonotype was picked up a small number of times. The genes are TRBV6-5 and TRBJ2-1; 9 nucleotides align to TRBD2. This CDR3 comprises 16 residues. Trimming removed 6 bases from V and 5 bases from J; junction bases left unmatched: 11. Germline lookup yields CDR1 MNHEY and CDR2 SVGAGI. The CDR3: CASSLRGGRANNEQFF. The CDR3 DNA reads TGTGCCAGCAGCTTACGGGGCGGGAGGGCCAACAATGAGCAGTTCTTC.

This clonotype was seen only a few times. The chain employs TRBV5-1 and TRBJ2-2; D not resolved. CDR1 is SGHRS, CDR2 YFSETQ, per germline. There are 14 residues in the CDR3. Trimming stripped 4 bases from V and 2 bases from J, with 9 bases between. This CDR3 is CASSTYTNTGELFF. CDR3 nucleotides: TGCGCCAGCAGCACTTACACCAACACCGGGGAGCTGTTTTTT.

This clonotype was observed a handful of times. The chain has TRBV7-2 and TRBJ2-6; no firm D call. The CDR3 runs 16 residues. V lost 11 bases and J lost 2, with 19 bases in between. Germline V gene lookup returns CDR1 SGHTA and CDR2 FQGNSA. CDR3 bases: TGTGCCGGCAACCGGATGAGTGTCCCTGGGGCCAACGTCCTGACTTTC. Translation: CAGNRMSVPGANVLTF.

This clonotype was recorded a few times. The V and J genes are TRBV6-1 and TRBJ1-2; 7 bases align to TRBD1. The CDR3 consists of 16 residues. Trimming cost V 1 base and J 1 base; bases outside gene matches: 6. Looked up from germline, CDR1 is MNHNS and CDR2 is SASEGT. CDR3: CASSEVTGTVNYGYTF. CDR3 DNA sequence: TGTGCCAGCAGTGAAGTAACCGGGACAGTTAACTATGGCTACACCTTC.

The sample holds many counts of this clonotype. The DNA for the CDR3 is TGCAGTGCCGAGGACTGGGTCTACGAGCAGTACTTC. Its protein is CSAEDWVYEQYF. The gene calls are TRBV20-1 and TRBJ2-7; weak D call: TRBD2 (5 bases). Germline lookup yields CDR1 DFQATT and CDR2 SNEGSKA (reference sequence). The CDR3 loop spans 12 amino acids. V was shortened by 6 bases and J by 3 bases, with 12 bases between the two germline ends.

In its sample, this clonotype was seen a few times. The V call is TRBV19, the J call TRBJ1-5; possible D gene TRBD1, 6 bases. The CDR3 extends over 14 amino acids. V was pared by 7 bases and J by 7 bases, with 17 bases between. Germline loops: CDR1 LNHDA, CDR2 SQIVND (reference sequence). The CDR3: CASTNRDPLQPQHF. The CDR3 DNA reads TGTGCCAGTACCAACAGGGATCCTCTCCAGCCCCAGCATTTT.

This clonotype was seen ten or more times. This chain uses TRBV4-1 with TRBJ1-2; D is unresolved. Germline CDR1 is MGHRA and CDR2 is YSYEKL. CDR3 size: 15 residues. V was shortened by 1 base and J by 5 bases, with 14 bases between the two germline ends. CDR3 amino acids: CASSQVGPAGYGYTF. CDR3 DNA sequence: TGCGCCAGCAGCCAAGTGGGCCCCGCGGGATATGGCTACACCTTC.

This clonotype was counted a few times. The V call is TRBV5-1, the J call TRBJ2-5; D ambiguous. V was cut by 7 bases and J by 2 bases, with 21 bases left in between. CDR1 and CDR2 from the germline V gene are SGHRS and YFSETQ. The CDR3 is 16 residues long. In DNA form, the CDR3 reads TGCGCCAGCTGCCCGACATCCGGAGCTCTACAAGAGACCCAGTACTTC. Translated, it gives CASCPTSGALQETQYF. Based on the CDR3 plus reference TRBV5-1 and TRBJ2-5, the full variable domain is KAGVTQTPRYLIKTRGQQVTLSCSPISGHRSVSWYQQTPGQGLQFLFEYFSETQRNKGNFPGRFSGRQFSNSRSEMNVSTLELGDSALYLCASCPTSGALQETQYFGPGTRLLVL.

The chain combines TRBV12-3 or TRBV12-4 with TRBJ2-3; D perhaps matches TRBD2 (5 bases). This CDR3 has 15 residues. Trimming shortened V by 4 bases and J by 0 bases, and 11 bases separated the two germline ends. This chain's CDR3 is CASSSNPGSTDTQYF. The CDR3 DNA reads as TGTGCCAGCAGTTCAAATCCGGGGAGCACAGATACGCAGTATTTT.

Details on this clonotype: With a much larger clone just one base away, this may be a read error. The chain carries TRBV12-3 or TRBV12-4 and TRBJ2-1; possibly TRBD1 for D (6 bases). The CDR3 has 13 amino acids. The CDR3 region is CGSRPVQGNEQFF. As DNA, the CDR3 is TGTGGCAGCAGACCCGTACAGGGCAATGAGCAGTTCTTC.

This clonotype was detected ten times or more. This chain links TRBV24-1 with TRBJ2-3, with D perhaps TRBD2 (6 bases). V lost 9 bases, J lost 2 bases, and 17 bases lay in between. There are 15 residues in the CDR3. Germline V gene sequence: CDR1 KGHDR, CDR2 SFDVKD. As DNA, the CDR3 is TGTGCCACCGGGAATCGGGCGGGGTCCACAGATACGCAGTATTTT. This sequence encodes CATGNRAGSTDTQYF.

The chain recombines TRBV12-5 with TRBJ2-7; TRBD2 aligns across 8 bases. CDR1 LGHNT and CDR2 FRNRAP come from the germline V gene. The ends lost 2 bases at V and 0 bases at J; junction bases unmatched: 9. The CDR3 loop spans 17 amino acids. The CDR3 loop is CASGLTYTGGSSYEQYF. As DNA, the CDR3 is TGTGCTAGTGGTTTGACGTATACGGGGGGGAGCTCCTACGAGCAGTACTTC.

Only a few counts were recorded for this clonotype. The chain couples TRBV20-1 to TRBJ2-7, with D unclear. The J call is doubtful: the DNA matches TRBJ2-5 better. CDR1 DFQATT and CDR2 SNEGSKA come from the germline V gene (reference sequence). This CDR3 has 11 residues. The CDR3 DNA reads as TGCAGTGCTAGTCTTATGGAGACCCAGTACTTC. Protein sequence: CSASLMETQYF.

This clonotype was seen repeatedly, ten times or more. The rearrangement joins TRBV5-1 to TRBJ2-7, with 7 bases that match TRBD1. The CDR3 is 15 residues long. The germline V gene has CDR1 SGHRS and CDR2 YFSETQ. The V segment lost 4 bases and the J segment 3 bases; nucleotides outside the gene matches: 10. CDR3 DNA: TGCGCCAGCAGCCCAGTCACCGGGACAGACTACGAGCAGTACTTC. Translation: CASSPVTGTDYEQYF.

J is TRBJ2-7 and V is TRBV3-1; D call uncertain. The CDR3 is 14 amino acids. Germline V CDR1 and CDR2: LGHDT, YNNKEL (reference sequence). Trimming stripped 1 base from V and 3 bases from J, with 10 bases between. The CDR3 region has the DNA TGTGCCAGCAGCCAAGGCGGCGGCTACTACGAGCAGTACTTC. Protein: CASSQGGGYYEQYF.

This clonotype was counted many times. This sequence joins TRBV5-1 and TRBJ2-5; 8 bases line up with TRBD1. This CDR3 spans 14 amino acids. J was trimmed by 1 base and V by 6 bases; bases with no gene match: 5. Germline V lookup: CDR1 SGHRS, CDR2 YFSETQ. The CDR3 region is CASKITGGQETQYF. The CDR3 nucleotides read TGCGCCAGCAAAATTACAGGGGGCCAAGAGACCCAGTACTTC. Filled out from reference TRBV5-1 and TRBJ2-5, the complete variable domain reads KAGVTQTPRYLIKTRGQQVTLSCSPISGHRSVSWYQQTPGQGLQFLFEYFSETQRNKGNFPGRFSGRQFSNSRSEMNVSTLELGDSALYLCASKITGGQETQYFGPGTRLLVL.